Below are 12 T cell receptor beta chains sequenced from a single sample in a study of OX40 agonist ivuxolimab in advanced cancers. The assay was immunoSEQ multiplex PCR, and TCRdb's table has in-frame clones only and misses some. The profile shows some 44,000 clones, about 85% of them singletons. Sample: CD4+ or CD8+ T cells sorted from blood, taken in a trial of the OX40 agonist ivuxolimab. The receptors derive from an adult with an advanced solid tumor such as melanoma, head and neck, liver or kidney cancer.

With regard to this clone: Mismatch with germline at one junction end may stem from a read error. The chain carries TRBV19 and TRBJ1-2; no reliable D call. The length of the CDR3 is 11 residues. The germline V gene has CDR1 LNHDA and CDR2 SQIVND (reference sequence). The DNA of the CDR3 is TGTGCCAGTAGTATCGAATGGGCTTGGTCCTTC. It yields the protein CASSIEWAWSF.

CDR3 nucleotides: TGTGCCAGTATGGCCCCGGGACAGAAAAACATTCAGTACTTC. This sequence encodes CASMAPGQKNIQYF. The chain links TRBV19 to TRBJ2-4; TRBD1 aligns across 7 bases. This CDR3 comprises 14 residues. Per the germline V gene, CDR1 is LNHDA and CDR2 is SQIVND (reference sequence). With 7 bases clipped from V and 4 bases from J, the junction kept 7 bases outside the gene matches.

The chain has TRBV19 and TRBJ2-7; 11 bases are a match to TRBD1. The CDR3 sequence is 15 residues long. From germline, CDR1 is LNHDA and CDR2 SQIVND (reference sequence). V shed 3 bases and J 5 bases; nucleotides not matched to a gene: 6. Here the CDR3 reads CASSITGTGGNEQYF. Written as DNA, the CDR3 is TGTGCCAGTAGTATTACCGGGACAGGGGGTAACGAGCAGTACTTC.

This clone was seen a handful of times. This chain connects TRBV9 to TRBJ1-2; maybe TRBD1 (6 bases). Trimming cost V 4 bases and J 2 bases, with 12 bases left between them. Germline V gene sequence: CDR1 SGDLS, CDR2 YYNGEE. This CDR3 region has 14 residues. CDR3 protein: CASSPSTGNYGYTF. The CDR3 region has the DNA TGTGCCAGCAGCCCCTCAACAGGGAACTATGGCTACACCTTC.

This clone has only one observation. The chain recombines TRBV2 with TRBJ1-2, with TRBD1 identical over 9 bases. This CDR3 is 16 amino acids long. Germline V gives CDR1 SNHLY, CDR2 FYNNEI. V was clipped by 4 bases and J by 0 bases; unmatched bases: 6. CDR3 in amino acids: CASSVDRGRANYGYTF. As DNA, the CDR3 is TGTGCCAGCAGTGTGGACAGGGGTCGAGCTAACTATGGCTACACCTTC. The full variable domain, rest sourced from reference TRBV2 and TRBJ1-2, is EPEVTQTPSHQVTQMGQEVILRCVPISNHLYFYWYRQILGQKVEFLVSFYNNEISEKSEIFDDQFSVERPDGSNFTLKIRSTKLEDSAMYFCASSVDRGRANYGYTFGSGTRLTVV.

The table lists this clone with a count of one. The rearrangement uses TRBV9 and TRBJ1-4; D is ambiguous. Per the germline V gene, CDR1 is SGDLS and CDR2 is YYNGEE. The CDR3 loop spans 15 amino acids. V dropped 0 bases and J dropped 7 bases, with 13 bases sitting between them. The CDR3 loop reads CASSVAPGHSEKLFF. The CDR3 bases are TGTGCCAGCAGCGTAGCCCCCGGGCACAGTGAAAAACTGTTTTTT.

The chain is built from TRBV5-1 and TRBJ2-1; 7 bases align to TRBD1. CDR1 is SGHRS, CDR2 YFSETQ, per germline. Losses at the gene ends were 4 bases for V and 1 base for J; bases not matched to a gene: 5. There are 15 residues in the CDR3. CDR3 region: CASSPKQGSYNEQFF. Here the CDR3 DNA reads TGCGCCAGCAGCCCCAAACAGGGGTCCTACAATGAGCAGTTCTTC. Full variable domain (rest looked up from reference TRBV5-1 and TRBJ2-1): KAGVTQTPRYLIKTRGQQVTLSCSPISGHRSVSWYQQTPGQGLQFLFEYFSETQRNKGNFPGRFSGRQFSNSRSEMNVSTLELGDSALYLCASSPKQGSYNEQFFGPGTRLTVL.

This clone was seen a few times. The chain carries TRBV6-5 and TRBJ2-1, with 12 bases lining up with TRBD2. Germline lookup yields CDR1 MNHEY and CDR2 SVGAGI. J gave up 9 bases and V 7 bases, and 10 bases lay outside the gene matches. This CDR3 is built from 15 residues. The CDR3, as DNA: TGTGCCAGCACTGGGACTAGCGGGTACGTTAGTGAGCAGTTCTTC. Translating gives CASTGTSGYVSEQFF.

V and J are TRBV11-2 and TRBJ2-7; TRBD2 agrees at 15 bases. Germline V gives CDR1 SGHAT, CDR2 FQNNGV. This CDR3 contains 16 residues. The J segment lost 7 bases and the V segment lost 1 base, leaving 5 bases of the junction unmatched. The CDR3 reads CASSLGTSGREGEQYF. CDR3 nucleotide sequence: TGTGCCAGCAGCTTAGGGACTAGCGGGAGGGAAGGGGAGCAGTACTTC.

The V gene is TRBV4-1, the J gene TRBJ2-7, with 8 positions matching TRBD1. V dropped 2 bases and J dropped 3; count of bases not matched to a gene: 3. This CDR3 comprises 14 residues. The germline CDR1 and CDR2 sequences are MGHRA and YSYEKL. CDR3 residues: CASSQPGQDYEQYF. For the CDR3, the DNA is TGCGCCAGCAGCCAACCGGGACAGGACTACGAGCAGTACTTC.

The gene calls are TRBV28 and TRBJ2-3, with D perhaps TRBD2 (6 bases). CDR3 length: 15 residues. The V and J ends lost 3 bases and 2 bases respectively, with 12 bases between them. Germline V gives CDR1 MDHEN, CDR2 SYDVKM. The CDR3 bases are TGTGCCAGCAGTTTGCAGGGACTGATCACAGATACGCAGTATTTT. Translating gives CASSLQGLITDTQYF.

This clone was detected only a few times. This chain links TRBV9 with TRBJ2-1, with 9 bases aligning to TRBD1. After removal of 0 bases from V and 7 bases from J, the junction contained 5 bases not matched to a gene. The CDR3 totals 15 residues. Germline CDR1 reads SGDLS; CDR2 reads YYNGEE. The CDR3 sequence is CASSVEGQGRNEQFF. CDR3 nucleotide sequence: TGTGCCAGCAGCGTAGAGGGACAGGGTAGGAATGAGCAGTTCTTC.